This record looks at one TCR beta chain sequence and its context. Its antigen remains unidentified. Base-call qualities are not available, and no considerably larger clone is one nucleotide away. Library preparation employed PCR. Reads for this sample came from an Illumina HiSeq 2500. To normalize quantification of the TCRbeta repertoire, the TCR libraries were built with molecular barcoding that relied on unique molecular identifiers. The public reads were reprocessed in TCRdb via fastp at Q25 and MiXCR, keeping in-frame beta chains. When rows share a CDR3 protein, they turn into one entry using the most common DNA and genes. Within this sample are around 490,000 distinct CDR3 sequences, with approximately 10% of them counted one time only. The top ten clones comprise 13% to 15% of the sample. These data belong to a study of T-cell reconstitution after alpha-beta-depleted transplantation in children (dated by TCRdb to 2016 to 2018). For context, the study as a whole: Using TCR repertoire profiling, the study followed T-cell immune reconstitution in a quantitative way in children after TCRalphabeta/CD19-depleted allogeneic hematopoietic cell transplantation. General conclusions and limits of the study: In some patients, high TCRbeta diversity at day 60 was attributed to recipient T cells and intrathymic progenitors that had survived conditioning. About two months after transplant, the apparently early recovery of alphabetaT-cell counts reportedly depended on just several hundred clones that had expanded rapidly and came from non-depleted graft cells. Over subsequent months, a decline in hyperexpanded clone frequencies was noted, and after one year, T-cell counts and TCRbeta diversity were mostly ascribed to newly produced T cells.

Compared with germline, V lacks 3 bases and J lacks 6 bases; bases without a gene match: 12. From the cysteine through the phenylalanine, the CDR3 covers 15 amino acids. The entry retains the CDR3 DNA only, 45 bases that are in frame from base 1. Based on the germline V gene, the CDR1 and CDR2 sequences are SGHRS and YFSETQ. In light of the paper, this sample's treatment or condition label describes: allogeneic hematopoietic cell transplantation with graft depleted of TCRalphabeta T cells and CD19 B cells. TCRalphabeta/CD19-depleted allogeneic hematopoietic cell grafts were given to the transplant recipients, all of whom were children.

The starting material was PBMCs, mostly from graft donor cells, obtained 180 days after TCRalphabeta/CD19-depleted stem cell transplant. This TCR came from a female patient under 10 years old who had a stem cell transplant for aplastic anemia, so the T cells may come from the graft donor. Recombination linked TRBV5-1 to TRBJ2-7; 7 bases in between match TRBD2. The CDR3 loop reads CASSWPMRERGEQYF. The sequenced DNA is TGCGCCAGCAGCTGGCCCATGCGGGAGAGAGGCGAGCAGTACTTC.